This TCR beta chain was observed in a study of OX40 agonist ivuxolimab in advanced cancers. For the wider study: Ivuxolimab was an agonistic, fully human IgG2 monoclonal antibody directed against OX40 (CD134), a costimulatory receptor. Intravenous ivuxolimab was administered to patients every 2 weeks at six dose levels: 0.01, 0.1, 0.3, 1.5, 3 and 10 mg/kg. Of the roughly 50 dose-escalation patients, hepatocellular carcinoma was present in 19, melanoma in approximately 15, renal cell carcinoma in 9 and head and neck cancer in 9. A male proportion of around 83% and a mean age of about 60 years, ranging from roughly 23 to 79, were recorded for the dose-escalation cohort. Patients were allowed to have had prior anti-PD-1, anti-PD-L1 or anti-CTLA-4 therapy, and approximately 40% of the dose-escalation patients had been treated with checkpoint inhibitors. Partial responses occurred in three dose-escalation patients, of whom one had hepatocellular carcinoma and two had cutaneous melanoma. The purpose of peripheral TCRbeta sequencing was to test whether ivuxolimab changed TCR sequence diversity and led to clonal T-cell expansion. The monotherapy dose-escalation portion (N ≈ 52 patients) of the phase I ivuxolimab trial is reported in the paper. Results the study describes overall, beyond this receptor: After ivuxolimab, more expanded clones were found on average in CD8+ T cells than in CD4+ T cells. Low levels of normalized T-cell clonal expansion were also seen in some patients who did not respond. Which antigens the clonally expanded peripheral T cells were specific for was not determined. Partial responders in the 0.1-3.0 mg/kg groups had among the lowest normalized peripheral clonal expansion, especially among CD8+ T cells. At doses of 0.1 to 3.0 mg/kg, clonal expansion of both CD4+ and CD8+ T cells in blood was seen between baseline and week 6.

This clone was observed a handful of times. What this receptor recognizes is not known. Base qualities are missing; no much larger clone stands one base away. Including the terminal cysteine and phenylalanine, the CDR3 comprises 15 residues. Just the 45-base CDR3 DNA is kept, in frame starting at base 1. V trim: 3 bases; J trim: 6 bases; unmatched bases: 4. CDR1 and CDR2, per the germline V gene, are KGHSH and LQKENI. Genomic DNA was isolated from the sorted cells so that the TCRbeta CDR3 region could be sequenced. TCRbeta CDR3 regions were sequenced using the immunoSEQ Assay. The table was pulled from immuneACCESS by TCRdb, which kept in-frame rearrangements only. Such tables lose some clones; where checked, under half of the loss comes from unresolved V genes, and the rest has no known cause. The sample table records about 85,000 clones; approximately 83% of these occur just once. Around 2% of the sample belongs to the ten largest clones.

Patients with autoimmune disease history or receiving systemic immunosuppression were excluded from the trial. Peripheral blood for TCR sequencing was collected from all dose cohorts at baseline, on cycle 4 day 1, and on cycle 7 day 1. Samples came from an open-label, multicenter, first-in-human phase I dose-escalation trial of ivuxolimab. Adults with locally advanced or metastatic melanoma, renal cell carcinoma, hepatocellular carcinoma or head and neck squamous cell carcinoma were enrolled in the trial. CD4+ and CD8+ T cells were sorted separately from peripheral blood before TCR sequencing. The receptor was isolated from an adult with an advanced solid tumor such as melanoma, head and neck, liver or kidney cancer. The input for sequencing was CD4+ or CD8+ T cells sorted from blood, taken in a trial of the OX40 agonist ivuxolimab. The chain joins TRBV18 to TRBJ1-4; a stretch of 10 junction bases matches TRBD1. The CDR3 amino acid sequence is: CASSPEGQGYEKLFF. The sequenced DNA: TGTGCCAGCTCACCGGAGGGACAGGGGTATGAAAAACTGTTTTTT.